The clone carrying this TCR beta chain showed up just a few times. Antigen: not known. Germline V gene data show CDR1 as ENHRY and CDR2 as SYGVKD. The CDR3 is 11 residues long. Trimming took 9 bases from V and 6 from J, leaving 10 bases between them. TCRdb analysed the 5' RACE reads with MiXCR anew, one entry per CDR3 protein. The table has approximately 330,000 distinct CDR3 sequences, roughly an eighth seen once. This specimen belongs to a study of T cells after yellow fever vaccination. Study-wide background: Where fractions had low cell numbers, libraries were prepared from them with the SMART-Seq v4 Ultra Low Input RNA kit. The study, taken as a whole, reports: The study re-detected most primary-vaccination clones after the booster (approximately 96% CD4, around 89% CD8).

This TCR was recovered from a man in his late teens or twenties who received the YFV17D yellow fever vaccine. V and J are TRBV10-3 and TRBJ2-3; D may be TRBD1 (5 bases). The source material was CD4+ T cells sorted from PBMCs, sampled 15 days after the yellow fever booster vaccination. The CDR3 here is CAISPGDTQYF. CDR3 in DNA: TGTGCCATTTCCCCAGGGGATACGCAGTATTTT.